One and the same sample provided the 16 T cell receptor beta chains below, sequenced in a study of Graves' ophthalmopathy and Graves' hyperthyroidism. RNA transcripts yielded amplified TCR beta CDR3 regions. HTBI primers primed a first-round RT-PCR, and a second-round multiplex PCR followed. A single record per CDR3 protein comes from TCRdb applying MiXCR to the multiplex PCR reads. Among 650,000 to 900,000 distinct CDR3 sequences listed, roughly 40% were seen once. The sample comprised peripheral blood. All receptors derive from an adult man with Graves' ophthalmopathy.

This clonotype was seen only a few times. This chain uses TRBV20-1 with TRBJ1-5; TRBD1 matches at 12 bases. The CDR3 spans 18 residues. Germline CDR1 reads DFQATT; CDR2 reads SNEGSKA (reference sequence). Trimming cost V 5 bases and J 2 bases; bases outside gene matches: 13. The CDR3 is CSARPGTGGVIGNQPQHF. In nucleotides, the CDR3 is TGCAGTGCTCGTCCCGGGACAGGGGGCGTCATTGGCAATCAGCCCCAGCATTTT.

This clonotype was counted a few times. The chain carries TRBV5-1 and TRBJ2-5; 7 positions match TRBD1. The junction had 8 bases not matched to a gene; V was cut back by 4 bases and J by 2 bases. This CDR3 contains 15 residues. The germline gives CDR1 SGHRS, CDR2 YFSETQ. The CDR3 region has the DNA TGCGCCAGCAGCCGAGTAGGGACAGATCAAGAGACCCAGTACTTC. Translated, it gives CASSRVGTDQETQYF.

CDR3 sequence (DNA): TGTGCCAGCAGCCCGACTAGCGTGACCGGGGAAGAGACCCAGTACTTC. This encodes CASSPTSVTGEETQYF. The genes are TRBV2 and TRBJ2-7; TRBD2 aligns across 8 bases. The J call may not be correct, given that the DNA end is closer to TRBJ2-5. Germline CDR1 reads SNHLY; CDR2 reads FYNNEI. The CDR3 runs 16 residues.

The V gene is TRBV29-1, the J gene TRBJ1-5; 9 bases agree with TRBD1. Trimming removed 6 bases from V and 6 bases from J; junction bases left unmatched: 9. Looked up from germline, CDR1 is SQVTM and CDR2 is ANQGSEA. The CDR3 sequence is 14 residues long. CDR3 nucleotide sequence: TGCAGCGTCGCGGGACAGGGAGTCGGTCAGCCCCAGCATTTT. This translates into CSVAGQGVGQPQHF.

The V gene is TRBV19, the J gene TRBJ1-6; no clear D. V was cut by 9 bases and J by 7 bases, with 16 bases left in between. Germline CDR1 reads LNHDA; CDR2 reads SQIVND (reference sequence). The CDR3 runs 14 residues. CDR3 amino acids: CASNALTENSPLHF. CDR3 nucleotide sequence: TGTGCCAGCAACGCTCTAACCGAGAATTCACCCCTCCACTTT.

In its sample, this clonotype was seen many times. The J gene is TRBJ1-6, the V gene TRBV10-2; perhaps TRBD1 as D (6 bases). V lost 4 bases and J 6 bases, leaving 10 bases between the germline ends. The CDR3 spans 14 residues. Germline V CDR1 and CDR2: WSHSY, SAAADI. In nucleotides, the CDR3 is TGCGCCAGCAGTGGGGGGGCAGGTAATTCACCCCTCCACTTT. Amino acids: CASSGGAGNSPLHF.

This clonotype has ten or more counts. This chain connects TRBV7-2 to TRBJ1-2; no reliable D call. V was shortened by 1 base and J by 0 bases, with 6 bases between the two germline ends. The CDR3 extends over 14 amino acids. Germline loops: CDR1 SGHTA, CDR2 FQGNSA. The CDR3 DNA sequence: TGTGCCAGCAGCTTAGGGAGAGCTAACTATGGCTACACCTTC. The encoded protein is CASSLGRANYGYTF.

A note on this clonotype: This may come from a read error, since a much larger clone is one base off. The chain joins TRBV7-9 to TRBJ1-2; 7 positions agree with TRBD1. Germline CDR1 is SEHNR and CDR2 is FQNEAQ (reference sequence). The CDR3 is 15 amino acids. CDR3 region: CASSSDRLSNCGYTF. The CDR3 DNA reads TGTGCCAGCAGTTCGGACAGGCTGTCTAACTGTGGCTACACCTTC.

Details on this clonotype: A much larger clone lies a single base off, so this may be a read error. The chain links TRBV15 to TRBJ1-3, with 7 bases aligning to TRBD1. Germline assignment: CDR1 LNHNV and CDR2 YYDKDF (reference sequence). CDR3 length: 14 amino acids. The CDR3 here is CAASRQGTGNTIYF. The DNA of the CDR3 is TGTGCCGCCAGCAGACAGGGAACTGGAAACACCATATATTTT.

In this sample, this clonotype turned up a few times. The rearrangement uses TRBV5-4 and TRBJ2-5; D is possibly TRBD2 (5 bases). The CDR3 spans 15 residues. CDR1 is SGHNT, CDR2 YYREEE, per germline (reference sequence). Trimming cost V 2 bases and J 3 bases, with 14 bases left between them. CDR3: CASSFHGLQKETQYF. CDR3 nucleotide sequence: TGTGCCAGCAGCTTTCATGGACTGCAAAAAGAGACCCAGTACTTC. Filled out from reference TRBV5-4 and TRBJ2-5, the complete variable domain reads ETGVTQSPTHLIKTRGQQVTLRCSSQSGHNTVSWYQQALGQGPQFIFQYYREEENGRGNFPPRFSGLQFPNYSSELNVNALELDDSALYLCASSFHGLQKETQYFGPGTRLLVL.

This clonotype was detected once. This sequence may be a read error, since a much larger clone differs from it by one base. The chain couples TRBV29-1 to TRBJ2-7; possibly TRBD2 for D (7 bases). Germline lookup yields CDR1 SQVTM and CDR2 ANQGSEA. V lost 5 bases and J lost 2, with 13 bases in between. This CDR3 comprises 13 residues. CDR3: CSVRGGGAYEQYF. DNA of the CDR3: TGCAGCGTTCGAGGGGGAGGGGCCTACGAGCAGTACTTC.

V and J are TRBV20-1 and TRBJ1-5, with TRBD1 matching 11 bases. The DNA end favors TRBJ2-3, so the J call may be wrong. The length of the CDR3 is 15 residues. Looked up from germline, CDR1 is DFQATT and CDR2 is SNEGSKA (reference sequence). CDR3 in amino acids: CSAKRGTGGSDTQYF. In nucleotides, the CDR3 is TGCAGTGCTAAGAGAGGGACAGGGGGTTCAGATACGCAGTATTTT.

The rearrangement uses TRBV25-1 and TRBJ2-2; either TRBD1 or TRBD2 may supply D (5 bases each). CDR3 length equals 15 residues. Per the germline V gene, CDR1 is MGHDK and CDR2 is SYGVNS. V was cut by 6 bases and J by 5 bases, with 16 bases left in between. Here the CDR3 reads CASRPGRGYTGELFF. The CDR3 coding sequence is TGTGCCAGCAGGCCAGGGAGAGGCTATACCGGGGAGCTGTTTTTT.

The J gene is TRBJ2-5, the V gene TRBV2, with D perhaps being TRBD1 or TRBD2 (6 bases each). CDR3 size: 14 residues. Trimming stripped 5 bases from V and 4 bases from J, with 14 bases between. CDR1 SNHLY and CDR2 FYNNEI come from the germline V gene. The CDR3 coding sequence is TGTGCCAGCAGTTCCGTGAAGGGGGGAGAGACCCAGTACTTC. This translates into CASSSVKGGETQYF. Full variable domain (missing parts from reference TRBV2 and TRBJ2-5): EPEVTQTPSHQVTQMGQEVILRCVPISNHLYFYWYRQILGQKVEFLVSFYNNEISEKSEIFDDQFSVERPDGSNFTLKIRSTKLEDSAMYFCASSSVKGGETQYFGPGTRLLVL.

This clonotype was detected ten times or more. The gene calls are TRBV7-6 and TRBJ1-2; 8 bases line up with TRBD1. The CDR3 loop spans 13 amino acids. Germline values: CDR1 SGHVS, CDR2 FNYEAQ. The J segment lost 8 bases and the V segment lost 3 bases, leaving 5 bases of the junction unmatched. CDR3 protein: CASSLTGAGGYTF. CDR3 in DNA: TGTGCCAGCAGCTTGACAGGGGCTGGCGGCTACACCTTC.

In its sample, this clonotype was seen a few times. This chain connects TRBV25-1 to TRBJ2-2; a possible D gene is TRBD2 (5 bases). The germline V and J ends were trimmed by 5 bases and 7 bases, with 26 bases remaining between them. CDR3 length equals 18 residues. CDR1 and CDR2 (germline): MGHDK, SYGVNS. CDR3 coding DNA: TGTGCCAGCAGTTACTCGATAGTTGAGGGCCTTGAGAGCGGGGAGCTGTTTTTT. This codes for CASSYSIVEGLESGELFF.